The present TCR beta chain was sequenced within a study of T cells after yellow fever vaccination. Overall study results and limits: Any FACS-sorted repertoire could hold abundant clonotypes that contaminate it from the bulk population.

Germline V gene sequence: CDR1 SEHNR, CDR2 FQNEAQ (reference sequence). CDR3 length: 11 residues. The germline V and J ends were trimmed by 8 bases and 11 bases, with 13 bases remaining between them. In this sample, this clonotype turned up a few times. What it recognizes is unknown. From the 5' RACE reads, TCRdb called clonotypes with MiXCR, one entry per CDR3 protein. The table records 450,000 to 550,000 distinct CDR3 sequences, 20% to 25% of them present only once. The material sequenced was PBMCs, taken roughly 20 days after the first yellow fever vaccination. The source of this sequence is a man aged 18 to 30 who received the YFV17D yellow fever vaccine. The rearrangement joins TRBV7-9 to TRBJ1-5; D unresolved. The CDR3 loop is CASADGEAQHF. The CDR3 DNA is TGTGCCAGCGCGGACGGCGAGGCCCAGCATTTT.